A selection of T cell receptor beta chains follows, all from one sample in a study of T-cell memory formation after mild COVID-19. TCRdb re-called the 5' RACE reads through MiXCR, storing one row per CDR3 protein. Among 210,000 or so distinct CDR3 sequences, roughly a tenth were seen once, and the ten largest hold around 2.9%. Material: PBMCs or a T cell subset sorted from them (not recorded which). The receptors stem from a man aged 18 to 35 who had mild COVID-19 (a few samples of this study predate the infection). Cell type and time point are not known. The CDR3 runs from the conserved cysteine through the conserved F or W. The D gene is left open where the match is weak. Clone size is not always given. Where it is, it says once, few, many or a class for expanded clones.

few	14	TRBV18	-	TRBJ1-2	TGTGCCAGCTCACCACGGGGAGGTGACTATGGCTACACCTTC	CASSPRGGDYGYTF
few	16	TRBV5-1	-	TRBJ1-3	TGCGCCAGCTGGGACGGAAGATCGAACTCTGGAAACACCATATATTTT	CASWDGRSNSGNTIYF
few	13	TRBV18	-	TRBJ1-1	TGTGCCAGCTCAGATGACAGGAACACTGAAGCTTTCTTT	CASSDDRNTEAFF
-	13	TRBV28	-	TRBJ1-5	TGTGCCAGCAAAACGACAGAAAATCAGCCCCAGCATTTT	CASKTTENQPQHF
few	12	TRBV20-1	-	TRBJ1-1	TGCAGTGCAACGGGGACGTACACTGAAGCTTTCTTT	CSATGTYTEAFF
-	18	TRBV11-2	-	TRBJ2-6	TGTGCCAGCAGCCATAGCCCAGGACGGCTCGCCCGGGCCAACGTCCTGACTTTC	CASSHSPGRLARANVLTF
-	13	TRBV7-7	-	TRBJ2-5	TGTGCCAGCTCCCCCGGGGCGAAAGAGACCCAGTACTTC	CASSPGAKETQYF
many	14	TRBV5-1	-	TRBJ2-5	TGCGCCAGCAGCGAGCCAGGGAGTCGAGAGACCCAGTACTTC	CASSEPGSRETQYF
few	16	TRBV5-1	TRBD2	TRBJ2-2	TGCGCCAGCAGCTGGACTAGCGGGGGGACCACGGGGGAGCTGTTTTTT	CASSWTSGGTTGELFF
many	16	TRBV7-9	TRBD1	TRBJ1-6	TGTGCCAGCAGCTTCAGGACAGGGCCGGTTCAATCACCCCTCCACTTT	CASSFRTGPVQSPLHF
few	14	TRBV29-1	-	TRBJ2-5	TGCAGCGTTGCGGGCTACGAAGGGGGGGAGACCCAGTACTTC	CSVAGYEGGETQYF
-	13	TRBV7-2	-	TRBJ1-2	TGTGCCAGCAGCCGCACAGGGTTCGATGGCTACACCTTC	CASSRTGFDGYTF
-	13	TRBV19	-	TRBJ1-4	TGTGCCAGTAGCGGTACAGGGAGTGGAAAACTGTTTTTT	CASSGTGSGKLFF
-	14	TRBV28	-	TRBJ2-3	TGTGCCAGCAGTTTGACCGGGGACTGGTATACGCAGTATTTT	CASSLTGDWYTQYF
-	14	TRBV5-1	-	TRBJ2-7	TGCGCCAGCAGCTTGGGGACCCGGACACGCGAGCAGTACTTC	CASSLGTRTREQYF
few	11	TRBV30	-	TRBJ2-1	TGTGCCTGGAGTTCTAGGGTGGGGCAGTTCTTC	CAWSSRVGQFF
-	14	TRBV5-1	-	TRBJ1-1	TGCGCCAGCAGCTTGTTCCAGGTGAACACTGAAGCTTTCTTT	CASSLFQVNTEAFF
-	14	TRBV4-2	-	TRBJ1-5	TGTGCCAGCAGCCAAGATCCCGGGGATCAGCCCCAGCATTTT	CASSQDPGDQPQHF
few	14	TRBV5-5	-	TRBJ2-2	TGTGCCAGCAGCTTGGGTGCCGACACCGGGGAGCTGTTTTTT	CASSLGADTGELFF
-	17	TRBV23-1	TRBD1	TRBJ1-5	TGCGCCAGCAGTCTCTGGGGACAGATGTATAGCAATCAGCCCCAGCATTTT	CASSLWGQMYSNQPQHF
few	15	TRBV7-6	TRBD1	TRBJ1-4	TGTGCCAGCAGCCAACAGGGGGGTGTAGGTGAAAAACTGTTTTTT	CASSQQGGVGEKLFF
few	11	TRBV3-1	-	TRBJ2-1	TGTGCCAGCAGCCAAGGGATGGGGCAGTTCTTC	CASSQGMGQFF
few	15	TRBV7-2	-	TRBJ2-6	TGTGCCAGCAGCCCCAGGGTTTTTGGGGCCAACGTCCTGACTTTC	CASSPRVFGANVLTF
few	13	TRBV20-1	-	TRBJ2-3	TGCAGCTTAAACCGGGGGGCCGGGGATACGCAGTATTTT	CSLNRGAGDTQYF
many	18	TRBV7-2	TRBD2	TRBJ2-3	TGTGCCAGCAGCTTAGCGGCGGGGGGCAGTGGCCTTGTTTATACGCAGTATTTT	CASSLAAGGSGLVYTQYF
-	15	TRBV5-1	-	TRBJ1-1	TGCGCCAGCAGCCCACCACAGGGACTTAACACTGAAGCTTTCTTT	CASSPPQGLNTEAFF
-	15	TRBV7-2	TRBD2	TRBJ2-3	TGTGCCAGCAGCTTACAGCGGGGAAACACAGATACGCAGTATTTT	CASSLQRGNTDTQYF
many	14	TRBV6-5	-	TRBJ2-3	TGTGCCAGCAGTTCCTCAGGTTCCGTCTGGACGCAGTATTTT	CASSSSGSVWTQYF
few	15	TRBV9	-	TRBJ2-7	TGTGCCAGCAGCGTAAACGACCGGCCATACTACGAGCAGTACTTC	CASSVNDRPYYEQYF
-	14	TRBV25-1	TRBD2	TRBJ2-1	TGTGCCAGCAGACTAGCGGGGAACTACAATGAGCAGTTCTTC	CASRLAGNYNEQFF
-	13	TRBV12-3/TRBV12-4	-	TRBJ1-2	TGTGCCAGCAGTTTTAGTTTTAACTATGGCTACACCTTC	CASSFSFNYGYTF
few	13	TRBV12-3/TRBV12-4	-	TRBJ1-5	TGTGCCAGCAGTTTACAGTCGATTCAGCCCCAGCATTTT	CASSLQSIQPQHF
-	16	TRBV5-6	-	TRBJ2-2	TGTGCCAGCAGCTTCGGTTATAGCGGGAACACCGGGGAGCTGTTTTTT	CASSFGYSGNTGELFF